The present TCR beta chain was sequenced within a study of cytomegalovirus exposure and HLA in healthy donors. Study-level background: The 550 to 800 first-cohort repertoires and the 120 or so validation repertoires shared the same platform, a later analysis reported.

This clone was detected once. Its antigen is not known. The repertoire was sequenced with immunoSEQ multiplex PCR; TCRdb's copy has only in-frame clones and lacks some. The profile shows some 170,000 clones, around 87% of them singletons. General observations from the study: Many donors shared some public TCRs, even though most TCR sequences were rare. A list of 150 or so TCR beta chains associated with cytomegalovirus was given.

CDR1 and CDR2 (germline): SEHNR, FQNEAQ (reference sequence). J gave up 2 bases and V 7 bases, and 7 bases lay outside the gene matches. The CDR3 is 15 residues long. Sequencing was carried out using PBMCs. This chain links TRBV7-9 with TRBJ2-3, with TRBD1 matching 9 bases. The origin of this receptor is a woman under 40 in good health and CMV-seronegative. CDR3 nucleotides: TGTGCCAGCATAGACAGGGGGGATTCCACAGATACGCAGTATTTT. Protein product: CASIDRGDSTDTQYF.